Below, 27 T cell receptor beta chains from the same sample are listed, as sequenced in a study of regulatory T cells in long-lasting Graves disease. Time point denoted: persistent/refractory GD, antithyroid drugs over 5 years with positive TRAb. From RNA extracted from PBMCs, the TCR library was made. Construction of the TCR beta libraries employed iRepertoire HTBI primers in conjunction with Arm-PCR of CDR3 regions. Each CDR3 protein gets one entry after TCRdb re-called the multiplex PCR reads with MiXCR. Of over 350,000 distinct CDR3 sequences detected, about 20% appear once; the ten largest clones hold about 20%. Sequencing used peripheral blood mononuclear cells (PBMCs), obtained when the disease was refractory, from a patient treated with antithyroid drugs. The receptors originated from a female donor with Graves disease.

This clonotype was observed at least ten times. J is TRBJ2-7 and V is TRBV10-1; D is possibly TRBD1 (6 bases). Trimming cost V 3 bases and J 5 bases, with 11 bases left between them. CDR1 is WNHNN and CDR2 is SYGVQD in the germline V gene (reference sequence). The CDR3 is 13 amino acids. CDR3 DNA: TGCGCCAGCAGTGATGAAGCAGGGGACGAGCAGTACTTC. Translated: CASSDEAGDEQYF.

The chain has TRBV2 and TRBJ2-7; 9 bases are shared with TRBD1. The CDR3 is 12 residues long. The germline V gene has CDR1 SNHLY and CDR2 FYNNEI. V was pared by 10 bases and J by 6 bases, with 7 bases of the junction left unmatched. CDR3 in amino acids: CATGTGIGEQYF. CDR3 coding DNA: TGTGCCACCGGGACAGGGATCGGCGAGCAGTACTTC.

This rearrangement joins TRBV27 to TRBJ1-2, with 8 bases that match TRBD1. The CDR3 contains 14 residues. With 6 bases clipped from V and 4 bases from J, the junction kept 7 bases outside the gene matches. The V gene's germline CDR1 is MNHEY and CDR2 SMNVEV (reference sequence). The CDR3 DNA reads TGTGCCAGCAGATTCTCAGGGGGCGGCTATGGCTACACCTTC. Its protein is CASRFSGGGYGYTF.

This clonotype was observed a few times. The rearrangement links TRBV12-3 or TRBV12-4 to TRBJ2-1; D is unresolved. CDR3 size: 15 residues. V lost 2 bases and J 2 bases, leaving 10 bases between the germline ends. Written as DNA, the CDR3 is TGTGCCAGCAGTTTAAGCTTGGGTCCCTACAATGAGCAGTTCTTC. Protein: CASSLSLGPYNEQFF.

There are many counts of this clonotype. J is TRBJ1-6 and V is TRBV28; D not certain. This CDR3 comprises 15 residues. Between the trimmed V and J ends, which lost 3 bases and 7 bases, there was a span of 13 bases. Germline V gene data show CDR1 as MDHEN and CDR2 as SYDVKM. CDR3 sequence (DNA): TGTGCCAGCAGTTTCCTGCAAGGAACGAATTCACCCCTCCACTTT. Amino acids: CASSFLQGTNSPLHF.

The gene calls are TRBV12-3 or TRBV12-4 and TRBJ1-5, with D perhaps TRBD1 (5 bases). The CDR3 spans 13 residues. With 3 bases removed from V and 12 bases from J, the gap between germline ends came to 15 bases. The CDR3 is CASSLGREGSQHF. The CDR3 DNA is TGTGCCAGCAGTTTGGGCAGGGAGGGGAGCCAGCATTTT.

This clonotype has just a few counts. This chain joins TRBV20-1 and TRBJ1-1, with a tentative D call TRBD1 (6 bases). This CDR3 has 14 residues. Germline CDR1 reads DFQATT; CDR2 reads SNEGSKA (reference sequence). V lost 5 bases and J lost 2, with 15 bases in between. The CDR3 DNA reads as TGCAGTGCTGTCAACAGGGTTGGAAACACTGAAGCTTTCTTT. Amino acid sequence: CSAVNRVGNTEAFF.

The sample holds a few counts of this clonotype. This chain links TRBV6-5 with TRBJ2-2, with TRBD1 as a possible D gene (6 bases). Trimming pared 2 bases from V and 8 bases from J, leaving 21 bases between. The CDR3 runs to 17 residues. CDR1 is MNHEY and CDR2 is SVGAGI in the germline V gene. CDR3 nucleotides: TGTGCCAGCAGTTACGCAGTGAGACAGGATCCGTTGGGGGAGCTGTTTTTT. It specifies CASSYAVRQDPLGELFF.

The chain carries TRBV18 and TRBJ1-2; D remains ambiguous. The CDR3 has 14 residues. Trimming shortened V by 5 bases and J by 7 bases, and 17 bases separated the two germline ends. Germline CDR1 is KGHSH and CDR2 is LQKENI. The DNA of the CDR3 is TGTGCCAGCTCATTCAAGACTCAAACTGGTGGCTACACCTTC. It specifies CASSFKTQTGGYTF.

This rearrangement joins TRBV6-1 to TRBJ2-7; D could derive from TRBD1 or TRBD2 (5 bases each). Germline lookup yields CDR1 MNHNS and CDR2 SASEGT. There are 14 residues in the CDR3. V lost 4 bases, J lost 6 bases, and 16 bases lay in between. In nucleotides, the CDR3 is TGTGCCAGCAGTGCTCAAGTTCAGGGACCCGAGCAGTACTTC. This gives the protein CASSAQVQGPEQYF.

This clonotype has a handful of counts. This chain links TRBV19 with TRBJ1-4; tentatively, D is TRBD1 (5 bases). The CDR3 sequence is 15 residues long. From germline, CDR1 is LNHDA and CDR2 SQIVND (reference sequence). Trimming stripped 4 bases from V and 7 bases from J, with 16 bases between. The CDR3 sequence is CASSTPTGTVEKLFF. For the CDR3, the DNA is TGTGCCAGTAGTACCCCGACCGGGACGGTTGAAAAACTGTTTTTT.

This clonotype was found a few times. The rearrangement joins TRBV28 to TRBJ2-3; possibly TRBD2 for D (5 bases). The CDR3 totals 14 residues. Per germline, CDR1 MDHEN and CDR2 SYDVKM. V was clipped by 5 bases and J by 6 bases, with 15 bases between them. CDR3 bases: TGTGCCAGCAGTGCATATGAGAGGGTTGATACGCAGTATTTT. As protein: CASSAYERVDTQYF.

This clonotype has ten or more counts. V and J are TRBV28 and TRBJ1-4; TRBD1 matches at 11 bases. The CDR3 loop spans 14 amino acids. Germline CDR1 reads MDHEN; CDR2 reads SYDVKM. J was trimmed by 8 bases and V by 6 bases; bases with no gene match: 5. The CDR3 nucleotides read TGTGCCAGCAGGGGCGGGACAGGGGGGGAAAAACTGTTTTTT. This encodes CASRGGTGGEKLFF.

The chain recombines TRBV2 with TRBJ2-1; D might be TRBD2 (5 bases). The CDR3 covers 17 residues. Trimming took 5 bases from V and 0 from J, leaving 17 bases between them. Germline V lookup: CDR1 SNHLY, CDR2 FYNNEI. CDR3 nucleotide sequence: TGTGCCAGCAGTCCATCTATAGCGAGAAGCTCCTACAATGAGCAGTTCTTC. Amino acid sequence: CASSPSIARSSYNEQFF.

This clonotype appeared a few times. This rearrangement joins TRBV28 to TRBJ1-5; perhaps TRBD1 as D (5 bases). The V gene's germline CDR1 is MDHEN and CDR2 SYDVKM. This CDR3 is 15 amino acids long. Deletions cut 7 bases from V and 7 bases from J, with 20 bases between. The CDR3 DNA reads TGTGCCAGCAACGGGCAGGGTGGTTCATGGCAGCCCCAGCATTTT. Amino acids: CASNGQGGSWQPQHF.

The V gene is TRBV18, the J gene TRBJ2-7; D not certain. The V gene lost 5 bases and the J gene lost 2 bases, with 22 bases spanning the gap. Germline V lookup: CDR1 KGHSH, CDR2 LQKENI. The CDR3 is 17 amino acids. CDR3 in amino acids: CASSRERPGPSPYEQYF. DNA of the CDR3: TGTGCCAGCTCAAGAGAGAGACCGGGCCCTTCGCCCTACGAGCAGTACTTC.

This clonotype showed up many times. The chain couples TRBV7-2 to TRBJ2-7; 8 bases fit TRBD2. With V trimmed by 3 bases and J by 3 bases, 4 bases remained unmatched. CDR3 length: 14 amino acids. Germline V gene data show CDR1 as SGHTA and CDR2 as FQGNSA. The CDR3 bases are TGTGCCAGCAGCTTCGGGGGGGTTGTCTACGAGCAGTACTTC. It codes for CASSFGGVVYEQYF. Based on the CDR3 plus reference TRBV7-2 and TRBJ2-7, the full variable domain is GAGVSQSPSNKVTEKGKDVELRCDPISGHTALYWYRQSLGQGLEFLIYFQGNSAPDKSGLPSDRFSAERTGGSVSTLTIQRTQQEDSAVYLCASSFGGVVYEQYFGPGTRLTVT.

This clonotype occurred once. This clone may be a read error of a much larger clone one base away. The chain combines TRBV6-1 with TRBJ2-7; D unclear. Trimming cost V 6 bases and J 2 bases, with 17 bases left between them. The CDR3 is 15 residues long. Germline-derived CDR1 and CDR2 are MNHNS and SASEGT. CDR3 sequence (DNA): TGTGCCAGCAGCGGCCCGGTGGGTCTAACCTACGAGCAGTACTTC. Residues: CASSGPVGLTYEQYF.

CDR3 protein: CSVYRETQYF. Written as DNA, the CDR3 is TGCAGCGTTTATCGAGAGACCCAGTACTTC. The chain links TRBV29-1 to TRBJ2-5; D is unresolved. Trimming took 5 bases from V and 4 from J, leaving 5 bases between them. CDR1 and CDR2 from the germline V gene are SQVTM and ANQGSEA. The CDR3 has 10 residues.

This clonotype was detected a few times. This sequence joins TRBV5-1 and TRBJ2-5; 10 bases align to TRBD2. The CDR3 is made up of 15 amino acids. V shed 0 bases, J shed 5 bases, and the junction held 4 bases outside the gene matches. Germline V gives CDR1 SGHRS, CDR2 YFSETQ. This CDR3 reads CASSLDSGRRETQYF. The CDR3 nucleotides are TGCGCCAGCAGCTTGGATAGCGGGAGGAGGGAGACCCAGTACTTC. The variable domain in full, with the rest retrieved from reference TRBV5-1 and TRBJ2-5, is KAGVTQTPRYLIKTRGQQVTLSCSPISGHRSVSWYQQTPGQGLQFLFEYFSETQRNKGNFPGRFSGRQFSNSRSEMNVSTLELGDSALYLCASSLDSGRRETQYFGPGTRLLVL.

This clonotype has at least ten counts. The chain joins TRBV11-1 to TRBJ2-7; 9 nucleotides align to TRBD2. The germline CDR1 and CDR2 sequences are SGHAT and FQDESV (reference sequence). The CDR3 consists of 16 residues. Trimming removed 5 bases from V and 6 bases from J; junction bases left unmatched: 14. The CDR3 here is CASSTTAGTSMSEQYF. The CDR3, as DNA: TGTGCCAGCAGCACCACTGCCGGGACTAGCATGAGCGAGCAGTACTTC.

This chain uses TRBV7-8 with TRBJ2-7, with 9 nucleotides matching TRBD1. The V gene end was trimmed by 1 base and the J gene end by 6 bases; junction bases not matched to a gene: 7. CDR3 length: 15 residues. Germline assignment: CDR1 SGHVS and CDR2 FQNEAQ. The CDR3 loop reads CASSLVEQGASEQYF. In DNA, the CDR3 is TGTGCCAGCAGCTTAGTAGAACAGGGGGCTAGCGAGCAGTACTTC. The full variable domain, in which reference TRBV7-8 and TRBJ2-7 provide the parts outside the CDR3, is GAGVSQSPRYKVAKRGQDVALRCDPISGHVSLFWYQQALGQGPEFLTYFQNEAQLDKSGLPSDRFFAERPEGSVSTLKIQRTQQEDSAVYLCASSLVEQGASEQYFGPGTRLTVT.

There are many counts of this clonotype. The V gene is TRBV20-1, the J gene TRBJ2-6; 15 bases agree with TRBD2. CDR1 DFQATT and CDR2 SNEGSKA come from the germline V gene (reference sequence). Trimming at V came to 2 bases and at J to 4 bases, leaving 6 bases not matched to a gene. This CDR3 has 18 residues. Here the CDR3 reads CSARRGLAGGSGANVLTF. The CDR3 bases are TGCAGTGCTAGAAGGGGACTAGCGGGAGGCTCGGGGGCCAACGTCCTGACTTTC.

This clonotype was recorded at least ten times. In nucleotides, the CDR3 is TGTGCCAGCAGCCAAGTAGTGAACACTGAAGCTTTCTTT. It yields the protein CASSQVVNTEAFF. This chain links TRBV3-1 with TRBJ1-1; D is unclear. The ends were cut back, 1 base at V and 0 bases at J, with 3 bases in the middle. The germline V gene encodes CDR1 LGHDT and CDR2 YNNKEL (reference sequence). CDR3 size: 13 residues. The whole variable domain, filled in from reference TRBV3-1 and TRBJ1-1, reads DTAVSQTPKYLVTQMGNDKSIKCEQNLGHDTMYWYKQDSKKFLKIMFSYNNKELIINETVPNRFSPKSPDKAHLNLHINSLELGDSAVYFCASSQVVNTEAFFGQGTRLTVV.

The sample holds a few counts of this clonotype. The DNA for the CDR3 is TGCGCCAGCAGTGAGTTGGGAGACACTGAAGCTTTCTTT. The encoded protein is CASSELGDTEAFF. This chain joins TRBV10-1 and TRBJ1-1; D gene unclear. The V gene's germline CDR1 is WNHNN and CDR2 SYGVQD (reference sequence). V was clipped by 1 base and J by 3 bases, with 6 bases between them. The CDR3 contains 13 residues.

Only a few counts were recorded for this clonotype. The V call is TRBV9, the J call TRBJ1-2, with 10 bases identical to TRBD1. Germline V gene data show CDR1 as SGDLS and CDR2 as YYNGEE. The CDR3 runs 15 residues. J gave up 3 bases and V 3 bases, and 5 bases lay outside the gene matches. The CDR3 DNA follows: TGTGCCAGCAGCGGGGGACAGGGGCAGGACTATGGCTACACCTTC. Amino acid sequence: CASSGGQGQDYGYTF.

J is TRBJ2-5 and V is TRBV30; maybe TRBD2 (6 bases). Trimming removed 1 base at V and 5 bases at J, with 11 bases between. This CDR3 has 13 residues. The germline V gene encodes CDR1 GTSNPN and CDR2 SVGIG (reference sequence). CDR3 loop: CAWSAFGRETQYF. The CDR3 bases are TGTGCCTGGAGTGCGTTTGGGAGGGAGACCCAGTACTTC.